This is a list of T cell receptor beta chains from one sample in a study of Graves' ophthalmopathy and Graves' hyperthyroidism. TCRdb re-called the multiplex PCR reads with MiXCR, one entry per CDR3 protein. Seen here are roughly 350,000 distinct CDR3 sequences, 15% to 20% observed once, and the top ten hold roughly 2.6%. Material for sequencing was peripheral blood. The receptors were sampled from an adult woman with stable Graves' hyperthyroidism. Both conserved end residues are part of each CDR3. Each record gives: clone size, J gene, V gene, D gene, CDR3 protein, CDR3 DNA. The D gene is left open where the match is weak. Not all rows give a size; the values are once, few, many and, for expanded clones, a class.

abundance: many; j_gene: TRBJ2-7; v_gene: TRBV19; d_gene: .; CDR3aa: CASSISWGAYEQYF; CDR3nt: TGTGCCAGTAGTATAAGCTGGGGGGCCTACGAGCAGTACTTC
abundance: many; j_gene: TRBJ1-2; v_gene: TRBV19; d_gene: .; CDR3aa: CASSNPNAAGNYGYTF; CDR3nt: TGTGCCAGTAGTAACCCAAATGCTGCGGGGAACTATGGCTACACCTTC
abundance: .; j_gene: TRBJ2-7; v_gene: TRBV28; d_gene: TRBD2; CDR3aa: CASSTTSIRSYEQYF; CDR3nt: TGTGCCAGCAGCACGACTAGCATCCGCTCCTACGAGCAGTACTTC
abundance: many; j_gene: TRBJ2-5; v_gene: TRBV11-2; d_gene: TRBD1; CDR3aa: CASSLLGGTGGETQYF; CDR3nt: TGTGCCAGCAGCTTACTGGGCGGGACAGGGGGTGAGACCCAGTACTTC
abundance: .; j_gene: TRBJ1-1; v_gene: TRBV6-1; d_gene: TRBD1; CDR3aa: CASSDRGGTEAFF; CDR3nt: TGTGCCAGCAGCGACAGGGGTGGAACTGAAGCTTTCTTT
abundance: many; j_gene: TRBJ2-5; v_gene: TRBV20-1; d_gene: .; CDR3aa: CSGFDGRGETQYF; CDR3nt: TGCAGTGGATTCGACGGGAGAGGGGAGACCCAGTACTTC
abundance: many; j_gene: TRBJ2-7; v_gene: TRBV20-1; d_gene: .; CDR3aa: CSARSRLPYEQYF; CDR3nt: TGCAGTGCTAGATCCAGACTGCCCTACGAGCAGTACTTC
abundance: .; j_gene: TRBJ2-7; v_gene: TRBV27; d_gene: TRBD2; CDR3aa: CASSLGTSGRSYEQYF; CDR3nt: TGTGCCAGCAGTTTAGGGACTAGCGGGAGGTCCTACGAGCAGTACTTC
abundance: .; j_gene: TRBJ1-1; v_gene: TRBV28; d_gene: .; CDR3aa: CASSPPRRGNTEAFF; CDR3nt: TGTGCCAGCAGTCCCCCCCGCAGGGGGAACACTGAAGCTTTCTTT
abundance: many; j_gene: TRBJ2-7; v_gene: TRBV10-3; d_gene: .; CDR3aa: CAISEKGYEQYF; CDR3nt: TGTGCCATCAGTGAAAAGGGCTACGAGCAGTACTTC
abundance: .; j_gene: TRBJ2-5; v_gene: TRBV24-1; d_gene: .; CDR3aa: CATSDYPLGAGRETQYF; CDR3nt: TGTGCCACCAGTGACTATCCCCTGGGGGCAGGTCGGGAGACCCAGTACTTC
abundance: many; j_gene: TRBJ2-7; v_gene: TRBV19; d_gene: .; CDR3aa: CASTQDGAWDEQYF; CDR3nt: TGTGCCAGCACCCAGGACGGGGCCTGGGACGAGCAGTACTTC
abundance: once; j_gene: TRBJ1-1; v_gene: TRBV6-5; d_gene: .; CDR3aa: CASSNVESPEAFF; CDR3nt: TGTGCCAGCAGTAACGTCGAGAGTCCTGAAGCTTTCTTT
abundance: many; j_gene: TRBJ1-1; v_gene: TRBV11-1; d_gene: .; CDR3aa: CASSPQGAAVGGTEAFF; CDR3nt: TGTGCCAGCAGCCCCCAAGGGGCGGCTGTTGGCGGCACTGAAGCTTTCTTT
abundance: .; j_gene: TRBJ1-1; v_gene: TRBV7-9; d_gene: .; CDR3aa: CASSTLQLNTEAFF; CDR3nt: TGTGCCAGCAGCACCCTACAGTTGAACACTGAAGCTTTCTTT
abundance: many; j_gene: TRBJ1-1; v_gene: TRBV30; d_gene: .; CDR3aa: CAWSIIGEAFF; CDR3nt: TGTGCCTGGAGTATCATTGGTGAAGCTTTCTTT
abundance: many; j_gene: TRBJ2-7; v_gene: TRBV7-8; d_gene: TRBD1; CDR3aa: CASSSHGTGMDEQYF; CDR3nt: TGTGCCAGCAGCTCCCATGGGACAGGGATGGACGAGCAGTACTTC
abundance: few; j_gene: TRBJ1-1; v_gene: TRBV5-1; d_gene: TRBD1; CDR3aa: CASSPQTGDQAFF; CDR3nt: TGCGCCAGCAGCCCCCAAACAGGGGACCAAGCTTTCTTT
abundance: many; j_gene: TRBJ1-1; v_gene: TRBV6-5; d_gene: .; CDR3aa: CASSYTEWGGRTTEAFF; CDR3nt: TGTGCCAGCAGTTACACCGAATGGGGAGGACGTACCACTGAAGCTTTCTTT
abundance: few; j_gene: TRBJ2-7; v_gene: TRBV30; d_gene: TRBD2; CDR3aa: CAWSVHRTSGRAYEQYF; CDR3nt: TGTGCCTGGAGTGTCCACCGGACTAGCGGGAGGGCGTACGAGCAGTACTTC
abundance: many; j_gene: TRBJ1-2; v_gene: TRBV5-1; d_gene: .; CDR3aa: CASSLETRGRAYGYTF; CDR3nt: TGCGCCAGCAGCTTGGAAACTAGGGGCCGGGCCTATGGCTACACCTTC
abundance: many; j_gene: TRBJ2-7; v_gene: TRBV4-2; d_gene: .; CDR3aa: CASSQVGRQNEQYF; CDR3nt: TGTGCCAGCAGCCAAGTCGGGAGACAGAACGAGCAGTACTTC
abundance: many; j_gene: TRBJ1-3; v_gene: TRBV19; d_gene: .; CDR3aa: CASSISPGPLGGDTIYF; CDR3nt: TGTGCCAGTAGTATATCCCCTGGACCTCTCGGCGGGGACACCATATATTTT
abundance: many; j_gene: TRBJ2-7; v_gene: TRBV7-2; d_gene: .; CDR3aa: CASSLGPLGFEQYF; CDR3nt: TGTGCCAGCAGCTTAGGCCCCTTGGGATTCGAGCAGTACTTC
abundance: many; j_gene: TRBJ2-7; v_gene: TRBV4-1; d_gene: .; CDR3aa: CASSQWRSEDLEQYF; CDR3nt: TGCGCCAGCAGCCAATGGAGGTCGGAGGACCTCGAGCAGTACTTC
abundance: many; j_gene: TRBJ2-7; v_gene: TRBV5-1; d_gene: .; CDR3aa: CASSLASGARAEQYF; CDR3nt: TGCGCCAGCAGCTTGGCCTCGGGGGCGCGTGCCGAGCAGTACTTC
abundance: .; j_gene: TRBJ1-5; v_gene: TRBV2; d_gene: .; CDR3aa: CASSGFGVEQPQHF; CDR3nt: TGTGCCAGCAGCGGGTTCGGGGTAGAGCAGCCCCAGCATTTT
abundance: many; j_gene: TRBJ1-2; v_gene: TRBV10-3; d_gene: .; CDR3aa: CAISESREYGYTF; CDR3nt: TGTGCCATCAGTGAGTCGCGGGAGTATGGCTACACCTTC
abundance: many; j_gene: TRBJ2-7; v_gene: TRBV20-1; d_gene: .; CDR3aa: CSASQGAAEEQYF; CDR3nt: TGCAGTGCTAGTCAAGGGGCCGCTGAGGAGCAGTACTTC
abundance: many; j_gene: TRBJ2-5; v_gene: TRBV28; d_gene: .; CDR3aa: CASSFSPTGKLGTQYF; CDR3nt: TGTGCCAGCAGTTTTAGTCCCACAGGGAAATTAGGGACCCAGTACTTC
abundance: many; j_gene: TRBJ2-5; v_gene: TRBV12-3/TRBV12-4; d_gene: TRBD2; CDR3aa: CASSPSGRAGTQYF; CDR3nt: TGTGCCAGCAGCCCTAGCGGGAGGGCAGGGACCCAGTACTTC
abundance: few; j_gene: TRBJ2-5; v_gene: TRBV5-1; d_gene: TRBD2; CDR3aa: CASSPLTSATETQYF; CDR3nt: TGCGCCAGCAGCCCCCTGACTAGCGCCACAGAGACCCAGTACTTC
abundance: .; j_gene: TRBJ1-1; v_gene: TRBV19; d_gene: .; CDR3aa: CASSVPGANTEAFF; CDR3nt: TGTGCCAGTAGTGTCCCGGGCGCTAACACTGAAGCTTTCTTT
abundance: .; j_gene: TRBJ2-7; v_gene: TRBV11-2; d_gene: .; CDR3aa: CASSQDQGGRGEQYF; CDR3nt: TGTGCCAGCAGCCAAGATCAGGGGGGGCGGGGCGAGCAGTACTTC
abundance: many; j_gene: TRBJ2-7; v_gene: TRBV12-3/TRBV12-4; d_gene: .; CDR3aa: CASSFSDYEQYF; CDR3nt: TGTGCCAGCAGTTTCTCGGACTACGAGCAGTACTTC
abundance: many; j_gene: TRBJ2-7; v_gene: TRBV10-2; d_gene: TRBD2; CDR3aa: CASSTGTTYEQYF; CDR3nt: TGCGCCAGCAGTACCGGGACTACCTACGAGCAGTACTTC
abundance: .; j_gene: TRBJ2-7; v_gene: TRBV10-3; d_gene: .; CDR3aa: CAISESYGTSSYEQYF; CDR3nt: TGTGCCATCAGTGAGTCGTACGGCACGAGCTCCTACGAGCAGTACTTC
abundance: many; j_gene: TRBJ2-2; v_gene: TRBV10-1; d_gene: TRBD1; CDR3aa: CASSTTTGQTGELFF; CDR3nt: TGCGCCAGCAGCACAACGACAGGGCAGACCGGGGAGCTGTTTTTT
abundance: few; j_gene: TRBJ2-1; v_gene: TRBV6-5; d_gene: .; CDR3aa: CASSYSSRVNEQFF; CDR3nt: TGTGCCAGCAGTTACTCATCCCGGGTCAATGAGCAGTTCTTC
abundance: many; j_gene: TRBJ2-7; v_gene: TRBV19; d_gene: .; CDR3aa: CHCQRREQYF; CDR3nt: TGCCATTGCCAAAGGCGCGAGCAGTACTTC
abundance: .; j_gene: TRBJ2-3; v_gene: TRBV30; d_gene: .; CDR3aa: CAWSRRRFVTDTQYF; CDR3nt: TGTGCCTGGAGTAGGAGGCGATTCGTCACAGATACGCAGTATTTT
abundance: many; j_gene: TRBJ2-7; v_gene: TRBV7-8; d_gene: .; CDR3aa: CASSPRVRPSSYEQYF; CDR3nt: TGTGCCAGCAGCCCCCGCGTCAGACCAAGCTCCTACGAGCAGTACTTC
abundance: many; j_gene: TRBJ1-2; v_gene: TRBV7-8; d_gene: .; CDR3aa: CASSLLEGPYGYTF; CDR3nt: TGTGCCAGCAGCTTATTAGAGGGGCCCTATGGCTACACCTTC
abundance: once; j_gene: TRBJ1-2; v_gene: TRBV6-5; d_gene: .; CDR3aa: CASSYSRDNYGYTF; CDR3nt: TGTGCCAGCAGTTACTCGCGGGATAACTATGGCTACACCTTC
abundance: many; j_gene: TRBJ2-5; v_gene: TRBV6-4; d_gene: TRBD2; CDR3aa: CASSDSFTGLTTETQYF; CDR3nt: TGTGCCAGCAGTGACTCCTTTACGGGACTAACAACGGAGACCCAGTACTTC
abundance: many; j_gene: TRBJ2-7; v_gene: TRBV27; d_gene: TRBD2; CDR3aa: CASKSRGVLYEQYF; CDR3nt: TGTGCCAGCAAATCCCGGGGGGTCCTCTACGAGCAGTACTTC
abundance: many; j_gene: TRBJ1-3; v_gene: TRBV20-1; d_gene: .; CDR3aa: CSARDGSGNTIYF; CDR3nt: TGCAGTGCTAGAGACGGGTCTGGAAACACCATATATTTT
abundance: many; j_gene: TRBJ2-7; v_gene: TRBV28; d_gene: .; CDR3aa: CASRAGTWGEQYF; CDR3nt: TGTGCCAGCCGCGCCGGGACCTGGGGCGAGCAGTACTTC
abundance: .; j_gene: TRBJ2-2; v_gene: TRBV28; d_gene: TRBD2; CDR3aa: CASSSLAVGTGELFF; CDR3nt: TGTGCCAGCAGTTCACTAGCGGTCGGCACCGGGGAGCTGTTTTTT
abundance: .; j_gene: TRBJ2-2; v_gene: TRBV3-1; d_gene: TRBD2; CDR3aa: CASSPGELAVTGELFF; CDR3nt: TGTGCCAGCAGCCCAGGGGAACTAGCGGTCACCGGGGAGCTGTTTTTT
abundance: many; j_gene: TRBJ2-4; v_gene: TRBV28; d_gene: .; CDR3aa: CASSPMFLAKNIQYF; CDR3nt: TGTGCCAGCAGTCCGATGTTCTTGGCCAAAAACATTCAGTACTTC
abundance: many; j_gene: TRBJ2-6; v_gene: TRBV6-4; d_gene: .; CDR3aa: CASRTGEGTSGANVLTF; CDR3nt: TGTGCCAGCAGGACAGGGGAGGGGACCTCTGGGGCCAACGTCCTGACTTTC
abundance: many; j_gene: TRBJ2-5; v_gene: TRBV11-2; d_gene: TRBD2; CDR3aa: CASSLLKTSGVIETQYF; CDR3nt: TGTGCCAGCAGCTTACTGAAAACTAGCGGGGTTATAGAGACCCAGTACTTC
abundance: many; j_gene: TRBJ1-2; v_gene: TRBV30; d_gene: .; CDR3aa: CAWSVQGDYGYTF; CDR3nt: TGTGCCTGGAGTGTACAGGGTGACTATGGCTACACCTTC